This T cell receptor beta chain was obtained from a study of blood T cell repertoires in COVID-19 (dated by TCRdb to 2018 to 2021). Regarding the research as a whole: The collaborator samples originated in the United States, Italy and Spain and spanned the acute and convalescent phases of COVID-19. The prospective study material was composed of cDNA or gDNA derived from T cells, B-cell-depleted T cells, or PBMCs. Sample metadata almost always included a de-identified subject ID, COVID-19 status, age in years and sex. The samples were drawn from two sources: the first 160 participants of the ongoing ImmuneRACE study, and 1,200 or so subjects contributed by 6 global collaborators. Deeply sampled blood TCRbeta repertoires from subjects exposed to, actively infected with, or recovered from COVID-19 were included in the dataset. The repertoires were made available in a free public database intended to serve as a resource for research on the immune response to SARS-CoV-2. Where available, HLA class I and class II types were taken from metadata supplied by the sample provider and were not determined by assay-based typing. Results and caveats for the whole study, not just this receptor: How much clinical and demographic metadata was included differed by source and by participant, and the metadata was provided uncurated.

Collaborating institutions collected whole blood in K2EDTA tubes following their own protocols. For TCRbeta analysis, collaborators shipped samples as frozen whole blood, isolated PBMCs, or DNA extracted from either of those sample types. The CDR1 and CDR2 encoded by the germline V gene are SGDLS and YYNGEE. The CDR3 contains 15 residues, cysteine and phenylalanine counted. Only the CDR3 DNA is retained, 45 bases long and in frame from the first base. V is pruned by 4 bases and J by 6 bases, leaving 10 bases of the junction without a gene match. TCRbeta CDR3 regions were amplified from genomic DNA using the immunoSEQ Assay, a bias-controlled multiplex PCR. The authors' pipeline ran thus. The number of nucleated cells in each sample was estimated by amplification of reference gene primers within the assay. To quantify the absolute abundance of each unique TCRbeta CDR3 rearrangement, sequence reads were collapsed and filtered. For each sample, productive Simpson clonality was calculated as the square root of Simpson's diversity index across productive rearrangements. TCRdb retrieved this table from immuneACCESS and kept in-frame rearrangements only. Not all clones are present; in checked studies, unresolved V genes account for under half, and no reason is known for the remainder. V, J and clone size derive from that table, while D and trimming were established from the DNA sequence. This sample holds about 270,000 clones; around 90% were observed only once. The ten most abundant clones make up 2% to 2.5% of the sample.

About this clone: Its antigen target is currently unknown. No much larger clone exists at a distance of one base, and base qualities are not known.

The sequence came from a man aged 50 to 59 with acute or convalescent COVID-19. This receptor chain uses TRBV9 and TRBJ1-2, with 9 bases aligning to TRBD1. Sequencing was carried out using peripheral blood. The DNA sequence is TGTGCCAGCAGCTCCGGGCGGACAGGGGCAGATGGCTACACCTTC. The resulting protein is CASSSGRTGADGYTF.